The clone carrying this T cell receptor beta chain has only a few counts. What it recognizes is unknown. Germline V lookup: CDR1 SGHRS, CDR2 YFSETQ. The CDR3 covers 15 residues. J lost 6 bases, V lost 2 bases, and 8 bases had no gene match. Extraction of RNA preceded its reverse transcription into cDNA, which served as the sequencing template. Sequencing was performed with immunoSEQ multiplex PCR; in TCRdb, only in-frame clones are kept and a portion is missing. The table lists roughly 100,000 clones, 55% of them singletons. The sample is drawn from a study of CD8+ T cells in alopecia areata. Study outcomes and limitations: Relative to mice, TCR sharing across patients was less clear, a difference possibly HLA-related.

Sequencing used CD4+ T cells sorted from blood. V usage is TRBV5-1 and J usage is TRBJ2-7; 10 nucleotides agree with TRBD1. This TCR was sampled from a human donor in good health. The CDR3 DNA is TGCGCCAGCAGCTTCACCGGGACAGGGGCCCCCGAGCAGTACTTC. Translated: CASSFTGTGAPEQYF.